These T cell receptor beta chains were read from a single sample in a study of post-analysis software for immune sequencing data. Via MiXCR, TCRdb re-called the PCR reads, giving one row per CDR3 protein. The repertoire consists of about 180,000 distinct CDR3 sequences, with over 25% occurring once and the leading ten covering less than 1.6%. The sequencing sample was made of blood. These receptor sequences come from a girl aged 5-17 years with multiple sclerosis. Each CDR3 is given with its conserved first and last residue. The D gene is left open where the match is weak. Expanded clones get a size class; other rows say once, few or many, or leave the size out.

>TRBV5-1|-|few|TRBJ2-7
TGCGCCAGCAGCTTGGCCCCCTTGTCGGGAATTACCTCCTACGAGCAGTACTTC
CASSLAPLSGITSYEQYF
>TRBV3-1|-|-|TRBJ1-2
TGTGCCAGCAGCCAAGATAGGGCAGGGGTGGGCTACACCTTC
CASSQDRAGVGYTF
>TRBV20-1|TRBD2|once|TRBJ2-1
TGCAGTGCTAGGCAACTAGCGGGGGGCTCCTACAATGAGCAGTTCTTC
CSARQLAGGSYNEQFF
>TRBV12-3/TRBV12-4|TRBD1|-|TRBJ2-1
TGTGCCAGCAGTTTAGAGGACAGGGGGCGGAATTTCCACAATGAGCAGTTCTTC
CASSLEDRGRNFHNEQFF
>TRBV5-1|-|-|TRBJ2-7
TGCGCCAGCAGCTGGGGAACAGGGCCACTCAACGAGCAGTACTTC
CASSWGTGPLNEQYF
>TRBV28|TRBD2|few|TRBJ2-1
TGTGCCAGCACTCCCGGGACTAGCGGCTACAATGAGCAGTTCTTC
CASTPGTSGYNEQFF
>TRBV4-1|-|-|TRBJ1-2
TGCGCCAGCAGCCAAGTCCCAACCAGGGTGGACGGCCACACCTTC
CASSQVPTRVDGHTF
>TRBV6-6|-|-|TRBJ1-1
TGTGCCAGCAGCCCTTGGGGGTGGGCTATGAACACTGAAGCTTTCTTT
CASSPWGWAMNTEAFF
>TRBV9|TRBD2|many|TRBJ2-3
TGTGCCAGCAGCGTGAGACTAGCGGGAGGAGATACGCAGTATTTT
CASSVRLAGGDTQYF
>TRBV5-1|-|few|TRBJ1-6
TGCGCCAGCAGCCCCGGGGGACCGACGGATTCACCCCTCCACTTT
CASSPGGPTDSPLHF
>TRBV20-1|TRBD2|-|TRBJ2-7
TGCAGTGCTAGTCTTCCAGCGGGAGGATACGAGCAGTACTTC
CSASLPAGGYEQYF
>TRBV5-6|-|-|TRBJ1-2
TGTGCCAGCAGCTTTCGTCCAGGCTATGGCTACACCTTC
CASSFRPGYGYTF
>TRBV12-3/TRBV12-4|-|many|TRBJ1-2
TGTGCCAGCAGTTTGTTTGCACTAAACTATGGCTACACCTTC
CASSLFALNYGYTF
>TRBV9|-|many|TRBJ2-6
TGTGCCAGCAGCGTAGGTGGACTCAGAAGCTCTGGGGCCAACGTCCTGACTTTC
CASSVGGLRSSGANVLTF
>TRBV28|TRBD1|-|TRBJ1-1
TGTGCCAGCACCCTAACAGGGGTGAACACTGAAGCTTTCTTT
CASTLTGVNTEAFF
>TRBV3-1|-|many|TRBJ2-6
TGTGCCAGCAGCCGGGAGACTGGGGCCAACGTCCTGACTTTC
CASSRETGANVLTF
>TRBV2|TRBD2|-|TRBJ2-5
TGTGCCAGCAGTGAAGAGCGTAGCGGGAGGGTGAATGAGCAGTACTTC
CASSEERSGRVNEQYF
>TRBV7-2|TRBD2|many|TRBJ2-1
TGTGCCAGCAGCTTAGAAGCCCTAGCGGCGCCCAGCTCCTACAATGAGCAGTTCTTC
CASSLEALAAPSSYNEQFF